Below, 15 T cell receptor beta chains from the same sample are listed, as sequenced in a study of shared clonotypes between healthy human individuals. Assay: immunoSEQ multiplex PCR; the TCRdb copy retains only in-frame clones and omits some. This table has roughly 1 million clones, around three quarters appearing once. Sequenced: memory CD4+ T cells from PBMCs. Subset meaning: CD45RA-negative fraction. Receptor source: a man aged 18 to 29 in good health. Some clones in this sample may be carry-over from other donors' samples.

This clone was recorded only once. This may be a read error, as it is one base from a much larger clone. The same CDR3 can be traced to other DNA sequences in this sample. The chain couples TRBV5-1 to TRBJ2-5; D unclear. V was shortened by 1 base and J by 5 bases, with 6 bases between the two germline ends. CDR3 size: 12 residues. Germline loops: CDR1 SGHRS, CDR2 YFSETQ. The CDR3, as DNA: TGCGCCAGCAGCTTGCCCGGGGAGACCCAGTACTTC. Protein sequence: CASSLPGETQYF.

The chain uses TRBV5-4 and TRBJ1-4; 7 bases match TRBD1. Trimming took 3 bases from V and 7 from J; bases not matched to a gene: 9. CDR1 is SGHNT and CDR2 is YYREEE in the germline V gene (reference sequence). The CDR3 has 15 amino acids. The CDR3 coding sequence is TGTGCCAGCAGCTCGAGCAGGGGGATAGCTGAAAAACTGTTTTTT. Protein sequence: CASSSSRGIAEKLFF.

With respect to this clone: Distinct nucleotide sequences in the sample also encode this CDR3. The chain is built from TRBV7-9 and TRBJ1-3; 8 bases align to TRBD1. CDR1 and CDR2 from the germline V gene are SEHNR and FQNEAQ (reference sequence). The V and J ends lost 4 bases and 3 bases, in that order; junction bases with no gene match: 5. The CDR3 runs 15 residues. CDR3 DNA sequence: TGTGCCAGCAGCTCCGGACAGGGTAGTGGAAACACCATATATTTT. Protein product: CASSSGQGSGNTIYF.

This sequence joins TRBV6-1 and TRBJ2-3; D not resolved. From germline, CDR1 is MNHNS and CDR2 SASEGT. This CDR3 is 13 amino acids long. V lost 3 bases and J lost 4, with 8 bases in between. The CDR3 loop is CASSEQAADTQYF. The CDR3 DNA is TGTGCCAGCAGTGAGCAGGCCGCAGATACGCAGTATTTT.

This chain joins TRBV1 and TRBJ1-2. TRBV1 is labeled a pseudogene. CDR3 length: 14 residues. CDR3 residues: CTSSPGTTWNGYTF. The CDR3 region has the DNA TGCACCAGCAGCCCAGGGACGACGTGGAATGGCTACACCTTC.

This chain uses TRBV6-5 with TRBJ2-7, with a possible D match to TRBD2 (7 bases). CDR3 length: 16 residues. The germline V and J ends were trimmed by 4 bases and 3 bases, with 19 bases remaining between them. From germline, CDR1 is MNHEY and CDR2 SVGAGI. The DNA for the CDR3 is TGTGCCAGCAGTTTCCCCGGGGGGCGGGCCGGCTACGAGCAGTACTTC. Its protein product is CASSFPGGRAGYEQYF.

The chain links TRBV5-1 to TRBJ1-1; D perhaps matches TRBD1 (5 bases). The CDR3 is made up of 14 amino acids. Germline loops: CDR1 SGHRS, CDR2 YFSETQ. V was shortened by 4 bases and J by 6 bases, with 16 bases between the two germline ends. The CDR3 DNA reads as TGCGCCAGCAGCCCCCTCCCGGGGGGTTCTGAAGCTTTCTTT. Translated, it gives CASSPLPGGSEAFF.

There are many counts of this clone. The rearrangement uses TRBV7-9 and TRBJ1-2, with 7 bases lining up with TRBD1. From germline, CDR1 is SEHNR and CDR2 FQNEAQ (reference sequence). The CDR3 has 14 amino acids. V dropped 5 bases and J dropped 6; count of bases not matched to a gene: 9. The CDR3 is CASSTEGAVNGYTF. The CDR3 DNA sequence: TGTGCCAGCAGCACCGAGGGGGCGGTCAATGGCTACACCTTC.

V gene TRBV11-3 combines with J gene TRBJ2-1; D not certain. V was pared by 2 bases and J by 8 bases, with 13 bases between. Germline V gives CDR1 SGHNT, CDR2 YENEEA. This CDR3 has 14 residues. The CDR3 nucleotides read TGTGCCAGCAGCTTATTTGGGTCTTCGGATGAGCAGTTCTTC. It specifies CASSLFGSSDEQFF.

The chain has TRBV6-1 and TRBJ2-7; D possibly corresponds to TRBD1 (6 bases). Trimming took off 4 bases at V and 2 bases at J, with 6 bases between the two ends. This CDR3 is built from 12 residues. Germline loops: CDR1 MNHNS, CDR2 SASEGT. CDR3 sequence (DNA): TGTGCCAGCAGTGGGACAGCCTACGAGCAGTACTTC. Amino acids: CASSGTAYEQYF.

V gene TRBV29-1 combines with J gene TRBJ1-3, with D unclear. CDR1 is SQVTM, CDR2 ANQGSEA, per germline. V was cut by 7 bases and J by 0 bases, with 10 bases left in between. The CDR3 sequence is 13 residues long. The CDR3 loop is CSGGWGSGNTIYF. CDR3 DNA sequence: TGCAGCGGCGGGTGGGGCTCTGGAAACACCATATATTTT.

This clone was found once. The chain links TRBV5-1 to TRBJ2-7; unclear D gene. V lost 2 bases and J 4 bases, leaving 7 bases between the germline ends. The CDR3 consists of 12 residues. Germline V CDR1 and CDR2: SGHRS, YFSETQ. The CDR3 region has the DNA TGCGCCAGCAGCTTAACCAGATACGAGCAGTACTTC. Translated, it gives CASSLTRYEQYF.

The V call is TRBV5-1, the J call TRBJ2-1, with unresolved D. In germline, CDR1 is SGHRS, CDR2 YFSETQ. V dropped 4 bases and J dropped 9 bases, with 8 bases sitting between them. This CDR3 has 11 residues. This CDR3 reads CASSQQSEQFF. DNA of the CDR3: TGCGCCAGCAGCCAACAGAGTGAGCAGTTCTTC. The full variable domain, completed using reference TRBV5-1 and TRBJ2-1, is KAGVTQTPRYLIKTRGQQVTLSCSPISGHRSVSWYQQTPGQGLQFLFEYFSETQRNKGNFPGRFSGRQFSNSRSEMNVSTLELGDSALYLCASSQQSEQFFGPGTRLTVL.

The chain links TRBV13 to TRBJ2-1; TRBD1 agrees at 7 bases. This CDR3 contains 17 residues. Germline V lookup: CDR1 PRHDT, CDR2 FYEKMQ (reference sequence). V shed 5 bases, J shed 0 bases, and the junction held 10 bases outside the gene matches. The CDR3 DNA sequence: TGTGCCAGCAGCGCTAGAGGGACAGCTCACTCCTACAATGAGCAGTTCTTC. Residues: CASSARGTAHSYNEQFF.

This clone came up a few times. V gene TRBV5-6 combines with J gene TRBJ1-2; D not certain. V lost 2 bases and J lost 8, with 7 bases in between. The CDR3 extends over 11 amino acids. Germline loops: CDR1 SGHDT, CDR2 YYEEEE. CDR3 protein: CASSFGSGYTF. Here the CDR3 DNA reads TGTGCCAGCAGCTTTGGGAGCGGCTACACCTTC.